This T cell receptor beta chain was sequenced during a study of T cells in Graves' hyperthyroidism and ophthalmopathy. The study included ophthalmopathy patients with Clinical Activity Score at least 3, NOSPECS grade at least 4 and duration under 3 months. Based on clinical symptoms, serum thyroxine and TRAb, thyroid ultrasound and orbital computed tomography, diagnoses were reached. Study findings and constraints: Stable hyperthyroidism was told apart from ophthalmopathy by a model built on 13 V-J features. Among clonotypes expanded in thyroid above 0.001, most were also found in blood.

This clonotype was picked up many times. The antigen is undetermined. Amplification targeted TCR beta CDR3 regions from RNA transcripts. The HTBI primer set drove a first-round RT-PCR of the TCR CDR3. TCRdb independently ran MiXCR on the multiplex PCR reads; one entry per CDR3 protein. Of approximately 610,000 distinct CDR3 sequences in the sample, over 12% were seen once. The sequence was collected from a woman aged 40 to 50 with Graves' ophthalmopathy. The sample comprised blood.

CDR3 DNA sequence: TGTGCCAGTAGTCTTTCCCGCGCTTCGCCGTCTGGCTACACCTTC. Translation: CASSLSRASPSGYTF. The chain combines TRBV19 with TRBJ1-2; D remains ambiguous. CDR3 length: 15 residues. V dropped 5 bases and J dropped 7 bases, with 20 bases sitting between them. Germline V gives CDR1 LNHDA, CDR2 SQIVND (reference sequence).